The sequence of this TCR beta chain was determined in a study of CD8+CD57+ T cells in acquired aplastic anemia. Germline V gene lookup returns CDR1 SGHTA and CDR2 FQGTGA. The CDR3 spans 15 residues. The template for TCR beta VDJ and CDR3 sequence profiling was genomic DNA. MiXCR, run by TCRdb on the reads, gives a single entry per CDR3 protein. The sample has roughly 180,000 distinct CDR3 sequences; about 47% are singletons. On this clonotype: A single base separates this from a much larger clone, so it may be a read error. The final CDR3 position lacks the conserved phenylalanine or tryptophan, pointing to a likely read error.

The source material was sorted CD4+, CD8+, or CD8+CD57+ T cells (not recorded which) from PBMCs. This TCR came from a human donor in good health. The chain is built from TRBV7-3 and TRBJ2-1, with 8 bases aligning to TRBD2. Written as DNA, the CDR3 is TGTGCCAGCAGCTCGACTAGCGCTCCCTACAATGCGCAGTTCCTC. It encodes CASSSTSAPYNAQFL.